This is a list of T cell receptor beta chains from one sample in a study of response to subunit inactivated influenza vaccine. TCRdb analysed the RT-PCR reads with MiXCR anew, one entry per CDR3 protein. This table has about 520,000 distinct CDR3 sequences, approximately 7.7% appearing once. The sequenced sample was PBMCs from blood, obtained about 23 months after vaccination. The receptors derive from a man aged 50 to 69 who received an inactivated influenza vaccine. Each CDR3 is given with its conserved first and last residue. Each record gives: clone size, D gene, J gene, V gene, CDR3 protein, CDR3 DNA. The D gene is left open where the match is weak. A clone size is listed for some rows: how often the clone was seen (once, few, many), or a class if it is expanded.

clone size: many
D gene: -
J gene: TRBJ2-7
V gene: TRBV24-1
CDR3 protein: CATSDSGPSSYEQYF
CDR3 DNA: TGTGCCACCAGTGATTCCGGGCCAAGCTCCTACGAGCAGTACTTC

clone size: few
D gene: -
J gene: TRBJ1-2
V gene: TRBV5-6
CDR3 protein: CASSFYGSNYGYTF
CDR3 DNA: TGTGCCAGCAGCTTTTACGGGTCTAACTATGGCTACACCTTC

clone size: -
D gene: TRBD2
J gene: TRBJ2-3
V gene: TRBV20-1
CDR3 protein: CSARDRSAGGTDTQYF
CDR3 DNA: TGCAGTGCTAGAGATCGGTCGGCGGGGGGGACAGATACGCAGTATTTT

clone size: many
D gene: -
J gene: TRBJ2-3
V gene: TRBV7-8
CDR3 protein: CASRRGLTDTQYF
CDR3 DNA: TGTGCCAGCAGGCGGGGACTTACAGATACGCAGTATTTT

clone size: few
D gene: TRBD2
J gene: TRBJ2-1
V gene: TRBV7-2
CDR3 protein: CASSPTLLAGGGRQFF
CDR3 DNA: TGTGCCAGCAGCCCCACTCTACTAGCGGGAGGTGGACGGCAGTTCTTC

clone size: few
D gene: -
J gene: TRBJ1-1
V gene: TRBV20-1
CDR3 protein: CSARAGGGNTEAFF
CDR3 DNA: TGCAGTGCTAGAGCCGGAGGGGGGAACACTGAAGCTTTCTTT

clone size: -
D gene: -
J gene: TRBJ2-7
V gene: TRBV5-6
CDR3 protein: CASSMGPVSYEQYF
CDR3 DNA: TGTGCCAGCAGCATGGGACCGGTCTCCTACGAGCAGTACTTC

clone size: few
D gene: TRBD1
J gene: TRBJ2-7
V gene: TRBV20-1
CDR3 protein: CSARDLLRQGTGEQYF
CDR3 DNA: TGCAGTGCTAGAGATCTCCTCCGACAGGGGACGGGCGAGCAGTACTTC

clone size: few
D gene: -
J gene: TRBJ2-5
V gene: TRBV5-4
CDR3 protein: CASSLYGGETQYF
CDR3 DNA: TGTGCCAGCAGCTTGTATGGGGGGGAGACCCAGTACTTC

clone size: -
D gene: TRBD2
J gene: TRBJ2-1
V gene: TRBV11-2
CDR3 protein: CASSLRASGASSYNEQFF
CDR3 DNA: TGTGCCAGCAGCCTCCGGGCTAGCGGGGCGAGCTCCTACAATGAGCAGTTCTTC

clone size: many
D gene: TRBD2
J gene: TRBJ2-7
V gene: TRBV7-8
CDR3 protein: CASSLELAASYEQYF
CDR3 DNA: TGTGCCAGCAGCTTAGAACTAGCGGCCTCCTACGAGCAGTACTTC

clone size: -
D gene: TRBD2
J gene: TRBJ2-1
V gene: TRBV4-2
CDR3 protein: CASSPGGGDEQFF
CDR3 DNA: TGTGCCAGCAGCCCGGGGGGAGGGGATGAGCAGTTCTTC

clone size: few
D gene: TRBD2
J gene: TRBJ2-7
V gene: TRBV5-6
CDR3 protein: CASSPGTSGNTYEQYF
CDR3 DNA: TGTGCCAGCAGCCCTGGGACTAGCGGGAACACCTACGAGCAGTACTTC

clone size: many
D gene: TRBD2
J gene: TRBJ2-2
V gene: TRBV6-4
CDR3 protein: CASKTVSGTSGSNTGELFF
CDR3 DNA: TGTGCCAGTAAAACCGTATCTGGGACTAGCGGGTCGAACACCGGGGAGCTGTTTTTT

clone size: many
D gene: -
J gene: TRBJ2-3
V gene: TRBV24-1
CDR3 protein: CATSGQGGTDTQYF
CDR3 DNA: TGTGCCACCAGTGGACAGGGAGGGACAGATACGCAGTATTTT

clone size: -
D gene: TRBD2
J gene: TRBJ2-1
V gene: TRBV6-2/TRBV6-3
CDR3 protein: CASRLGLAGASSYNEQFF
CDR3 DNA: TGTGCCAGCAGACTCGGACTAGCGGGGGCCTCCTCCTACAATGAGCAGTTCTTC

clone size: few
D gene: -
J gene: TRBJ2-2
V gene: TRBV24-1
CDR3 protein: CATSDLQRNTGELFF
CDR3 DNA: TGTGCCACCAGTGATCTCCAAAGGAACACCGGGGAGCTGTTTTTT

clone size: -
D gene: TRBD2
J gene: TRBJ2-2
V gene: TRBV11-2
CDR3 protein: CASSPIAGGRTGELFF
CDR3 DNA: TGTGCCAGCAGCCCCATAGCGGGGGGGCGCACCGGGGAGCTGTTTTTT

clone size: -
D gene: -
J gene: TRBJ1-1
V gene: TRBV4-3
CDR3 protein: CASSQAPLLDSMNTEAFF
CDR3 DNA: TGCGCCAGCAGCCAAGCCCCCCTTCTGGACAGCATGAACACTGAAGCTTTCTTT

clone size: many
D gene: -
J gene: TRBJ1-4
V gene: TRBV28
CDR3 protein: CASSLLAGNEKLFF
CDR3 DNA: TGTGCCAGCAGCTTGTTGGCTGGGAATGAAAAACTGTTTTTT

clone size: -
D gene: -
J gene: TRBJ2-5
V gene: TRBV28
CDR3 protein: CASSLQSRETQYF
CDR3 DNA: TGTGCCAGCAGTTTACAATCCCGGGAGACCCAGTACTTC

clone size: few
D gene: -
J gene: TRBJ2-1
V gene: TRBV20-1
CDR3 protein: CSASSEGPYNEQFF
CDR3 DNA: TGCAGTGCTAGCTCCGAGGGGCCGTACAATGAGCAGTTCTTC

clone size: few
D gene: TRBD2
J gene: TRBJ2-7
V gene: TRBV9
CDR3 protein: CASSVGSGGAEEQYF
CDR3 DNA: TGTGCCAGCAGCGTAGGAAGCGGGGGGGCAGAAGAGCAGTACTTC

clone size: many
D gene: -
J gene: TRBJ1-1
V gene: TRBV10-3
CDR3 protein: CAIRLSGVNTEAFF
CDR3 DNA: TGTGCCATCAGGCTTTCGGGGGTGAACACTGAAGCTTTCTTT

clone size: -
D gene: -
J gene: TRBJ2-1
V gene: TRBV20-1
CDR3 protein: CSARPGISYNEQFF
CDR3 DNA: TGCAGTGCTAGACCCGGGATCTCCTACAATGAGCAGTTCTTC

clone size: many
D gene: -
J gene: TRBJ2-1
V gene: TRBV7-8
CDR3 protein: CASSPFSGPRNEQFF
CDR3 DNA: TGTGCCAGCAGCCCGTTTTCGGGGCCACGCAATGAGCAGTTCTTC

clone size: many
D gene: -
J gene: TRBJ2-1
V gene: TRBV7-8
CDR3 protein: CASSLARTLFDEQFF
CDR3 DNA: TGTGCCAGCAGCTTAGCGCGGACACTCTTCGATGAGCAGTTCTTC

clone size: -
D gene: -
J gene: TRBJ2-1
V gene: TRBV9
CDR3 protein: CASSAYGESYNEQFF
CDR3 DNA: TGTGCCAGCAGCGCGTACGGCGAGTCGTACAATGAGCAGTTCTTC

clone size: -
D gene: TRBD1
J gene: TRBJ2-7
V gene: TRBV5-1
CDR3 protein: CASSPGDRAYEQYF
CDR3 DNA: TGCGCCAGCAGCCCCGGGGACAGGGCTTACGAGCAGTACTTC

clone size: few
D gene: -
J gene: TRBJ2-5
V gene: TRBV7-9
CDR3 protein: CASSSPPGTGETQYF
CDR3 DNA: TGTGCCAGCAGTTCCCCTCCGGGGACGGGGGAGACCCAGTACTTC

clone size: -
D gene: -
J gene: TRBJ1-1
V gene: TRBV18
CDR3 protein: CASSPPQRQSNTEAFF
CDR3 DNA: TGTGCCAGCTCACCCCCCCAAAGACAATCGAACACTGAAGCTTTCTTT

clone size: -
D gene: TRBD1
J gene: TRBJ1-2
V gene: TRBV20-1
CDR3 protein: CSAEQGRVGYTF
CDR3 DNA: TGCAGTGCTGAACAGGGGAGGGTGGGCTACACCTTC

clone size: few
D gene: TRBD2
J gene: TRBJ2-1
V gene: TRBV27
CDR3 protein: CASSSLGTIREFF
CDR3 DNA: TGTGCCAGCAGCTCCCTCGGGACTATACGCGAGTTCTTC

clone size: many
D gene: TRBD1
J gene: TRBJ1-4
V gene: TRBV4-3
CDR3 protein: CASSHTGAPNEKLFF
CDR3 DNA: TGCGCCAGCAGCCATACAGGGGCACCTAATGAAAAACTGTTTTTT

clone size: -
D gene: TRBD2
J gene: TRBJ2-7
V gene: TRBV6-1
CDR3 protein: CASSEKTSGGYEQYF
CDR3 DNA: TGTGCCAGCAGTGAAAAAACTAGCGGGGGTTACGAGCAGTACTTC

clone size: -
D gene: -
J gene: TRBJ2-7
V gene: TRBV7-8
CDR3 protein: CASSTQDGYYEQYF
CDR3 DNA: TGTGCCAGCAGCACGCAGGACGGATACTACGAGCAGTACTTC

clone size: many
D gene: TRBD1
J gene: TRBJ2-3
V gene: TRBV5-1
CDR3 protein: CASSLRGLTDTQYF
CDR3 DNA: TGCGCCAGCAGCTTAAGGGGGCTCACAGATACGCAGTATTTT

clone size: few
D gene: TRBD1
J gene: TRBJ2-2
V gene: TRBV7-2
CDR3 protein: CASSLFTGGSTGELFF
CDR3 DNA: TGTGCCAGCAGCTTATTCACAGGGGGAAGCACCGGGGAGCTGTTTTTT

clone size: few
D gene: -
J gene: TRBJ2-7
V gene: TRBV20-1
CDR3 protein: CSARDVAGLSYEQYF
CDR3 DNA: TGCAGTGCTAGAGATGTCGCGGGCCTTTCCTACGAGCAGTACTTC

clone size: few
D gene: TRBD2
J gene: TRBJ2-5
V gene: TRBV7-9
CDR3 protein: CASSLGRGGPETQYF
CDR3 DNA: TGTGCCAGCAGCTTAGGGCGGGGGGGCCCAGAGACCCAGTACTTC

clone size: many
D gene: -
J gene: TRBJ2-3
V gene: TRBV20-1
CDR3 protein: CSARVEFGDTQYF
CDR3 DNA: TGCAGTGCTAGAGTGGAGTTCGGAGATACGCAGTATTTT

clone size: -
D gene: -
J gene: TRBJ1-1
V gene: TRBV7-7
CDR3 protein: CASSPLWRGSTEAFF
CDR3 DNA: TGTGCTAGCAGCCCCCTCTGGAGGGGTTCCACTGAAGCTTTCTTT

clone size: few
D gene: -
J gene: TRBJ2-2
V gene: TRBV28
CDR3 protein: CATNPGDTGELFF
CDR3 DNA: TGTGCCACCAACCCAGGGGACACCGGGGAGCTGTTTTTT

clone size: -
D gene: -
J gene: TRBJ2-2
V gene: TRBV6-6
CDR3 protein: CASSYNGGLFF
CDR3 DNA: TGTGCCAGCAGTTACAACGGGGGGCTGTTTTTT

clone size: few
D gene: TRBD1
J gene: TRBJ2-7
V gene: TRBV20-1
CDR3 protein: CSARDKGDRGNEQYF
CDR3 DNA: TGCAGTGCTAGAGATAAGGGGGACAGAGGAAACGAGCAGTACTTC